Here is one T cell receptor beta chain with its context. The antigen remains undetermined. This specimen comes from a study of immune evolution from preneoplasia to lung adenocarcinoma. Study observations and caveats: From normal lung to invasive adenocarcinoma, top clone frequencies appeared to decrease.

In germline, CDR1 is SNHLY, CDR2 FYNNEI. The CDR3 spans 18 residues. Trimming removed 6 bases from V and 2 bases from J; junction bases left unmatched: 11. Sequencing used immunoSEQ multiplex PCR; TCRdb keeps in-frame clones, though not all of them. Of 4,000 to 4,500 clones in the sample, 60% to 85% were seen once. Macro-dissection enriched premalignant or tumor cells before nucleic acid extraction. The sample taken for sequencing was FFPE lung adenocarcinoma in situ tissue. The rearrangement joins TRBV2 to TRBJ2-3; TRBD2 matches 13 bases. The TCR was taken from a person between 60 and 79 years old with lung adenocarcinoma. The CDR3, as DNA: TGTGCCAGCAGGTCCCTCGGACTAGCGGGGGCCTACACAGATACGCAGTATTTT. Residues: CASRSLGLAGAYTDTQYF.